These 3 T cell receptor beta chains originate from one sample sequenced in a study of cytomegalovirus exposure and HLA in healthy donors. The PCR made use of 60 Vbeta and 13 Jbeta primers. The table came from immunoSEQ multiplex PCR; TCRdb's copy has only in-frame clones and leaves some out. This table holds about 130,000 clones, around three quarters found once. The source material was PBMCs. The receptors shown here come from a female donor in good health and CMV-seronegative.

The rearrangement links TRBV9 to TRBJ2-1, with D maybe TRBD1 (6 bases). The V gene lost 3 bases and the J gene lost 7 bases, with 11 bases spanning the gap. This CDR3 region has 13 residues. The germline V gene has CDR1 SGDLS and CDR2 YYNGEE. The CDR3: CASSDSQGNEQFF. The CDR3 DNA follows: TGTGCCAGCAGCGACTCCCAGGGGAATGAGCAGTTCTTC.

The chain is built from TRBV18 and TRBJ1-6, with unresolved D. This CDR3 comprises 14 residues. Germline CDR1 and CDR2: KGHSH and LQKENI. V lost 3 bases and J 7 bases, leaving 10 bases between the germline ends. CDR3 sequence reads: CASSPARGNSPLHF. The DNA for the CDR3 is TGTGCCAGCTCACCGGCGCGGGGAAATTCACCCCTCCACTTT.

This chain connects TRBV2 to TRBJ2-6; 7 bases agree with TRBD1. J was trimmed by 4 bases and V by 4 bases; bases with no gene match: 7. Germline values: CDR1 SNHLY, CDR2 FYNNEI. This CDR3 has 16 amino acids. CDR3: CASSGPTGPGANVLTF. The CDR3, as DNA: TGTGCCAGCAGTGGGCCGACAGGGCCCGGGGCCAACGTCCTGACTTTC. Looking up the rest from reference TRBV2 and TRBJ2-6 gives the full variable domain: EPEVTQTPSHQVTQMGQEVILRCVPISNHLYFYWYRQILGQKVEFLVSFYNNEISEKSEIFDDQFSVERPDGSNFTLKIRSTKLEDSAMYFCASSGPTGPGANVLTFGAGSRLTVL.